Presented here are 10 T cell receptor beta chains from one specimen sequenced in a study of spatial heterogeneity in lung cancer. Time point described: blood at routine non-recurrence follow-up after resection. Whole RNA obtained from tumor, nontumor lung or frozen PBMC underwent sequencing without sorting. MiXCR was run by TCRdb on the 5' RACE reads, yielding one entry per CDR3 protein. The table has about 120,000 distinct CDR3 sequences, more than 10% seen once. The sample here was PBMCs, taken at follow-up. Every receptor here comes from a male donor with early-stage non-small cell lung cancer.

There are a few counts of this clonotype. CDR3 sequence (DNA): TGTGCCAGCAGCTTAGATCGGCCGCGGACAGGGCAGTTCTTC. This codes for CASSLDRPRTGQFF. J is TRBJ2-1 and V is TRBV7-2; 7 bases line up with TRBD1. V lost 1 base, J lost 12 bases, and 9 bases stayed unmatched. Looked up from germline, CDR1 is SGHTA and CDR2 is FQGNSA. The CDR3 extends over 14 amino acids.

In this sample, this clonotype turned up a few times. The V call is TRBV27, the J call TRBJ2-7; maybe TRBD1 (5 bases). The V end was cut by 2 bases, the J end by 3 bases, with 8 bases between. CDR3 size: 13 residues. The germline CDR1 and CDR2 sequences are MNHEY and SMNVEV (reference sequence). The DNA for the CDR3 is TGTGCCAGCAGTTTACAGGGTCACTACGAGCAGTACTTC. This codes for CASSLQGHYEQYF.

This clonotype is medium-sized by share. The rearrangement uses TRBV29-1 and TRBJ2-1, with a possible D match to TRBD2 (5 bases). The CDR3 consists of 15 residues. Germline CDR1 SQVTM, CDR2 ANQGSEA. Trimming took off 4 bases at V and 2 bases at J, with 15 bases between the two ends. The CDR3 loop reads CSVASTRPTYNEQFF. The CDR3 nucleotides read TGCAGCGTTGCCTCAACTAGACCCACCTACAATGAGCAGTTCTTC.

There are a few counts of this clonotype. The chain is built from TRBV6-5 and TRBJ2-1; a possible D gene is TRBD1 (5 bases). Germline CDR1 is MNHEY and CDR2 is SVGAGI. The CDR3 spans 14 residues. Trimming shortened V by 2 bases and J by 4 bases, and 9 bases separated the two germline ends. DNA for the CDR3: TGTGCCAGCAGTTACAGGGGCCTATACAATGAGCAGTTCTTC. This translates into CASSYRGLYNEQFF.

The V gene is TRBV6-5, the J gene TRBJ2-3; 9 nucleotides line up with TRBD2. With 0 bases clipped from V and 10 bases from J, the junction kept 8 bases outside the gene matches. Germline loops: CDR1 MNHEY, CDR2 SVGAGI. This CDR3 has 15 amino acids. CDR3 nucleotide sequence: TGTGCCAGCAGTTACTCGAGAGCGGGGGGACCGGCGCAGTATTTT. Translating gives CASSYSRAGGPAQYF.

The sample holds a few counts of this clonotype. The chain couples TRBV28 to TRBJ1-5; 9 bases agree with TRBD1. Trimming cost V 4 bases and J 6 bases; bases outside gene matches: 4. Per the germline V gene, CDR1 is MDHEN and CDR2 is SYDVKM. The CDR3 is 14 residues long. The CDR3 sequence: CASSSQGASQPQHF. CDR3 coding DNA: TGTGCCAGCAGTTCACAGGGGGCTAGTCAGCCCCAGCATTTT.

The V and J genes are TRBV7-9 and TRBJ1-4, with D possibly TRBD1 on 5 matching bases. The CDR3 loop spans 19 amino acids. Trimming removed 4 bases from V and 0 bases from J, with 21 bases in between. Germline V gives CDR1 SEHNR, CDR2 FQNEAQ (reference sequence). The CDR3 nucleotides are TGTGCCAGCAGCTCCACCCAAAACAGGCCTGATGCAACTAATGAAAAACTGTTTTTT. Translating it yields CASSSTQNRPDATNEKLFF.

The sample holds many counts of this clonotype. V usage is TRBV27 and J usage is TRBJ2-3; 8 nucleotides align to TRBD1. Germline CDR1 is MNHEY and CDR2 is SMNVEV (reference sequence). The V gene end was trimmed by 4 bases and the J gene end by 1 base; junction bases not matched to a gene: 4. The CDR3 spans 15 residues. CDR3 amino acids: CASSSDRARTDTQYF. CDR3 coding DNA: TGTGCCAGCAGTTCGGACAGGGCACGCACAGATACGCAGTATTTT.

The chain employs TRBV7-9 and TRBJ2-7, with 7 bases aligning to TRBD1. Germline assignment: CDR1 SEHNR and CDR2 FQNEAQ (reference sequence). V shed 5 bases, J shed 3 bases, and the junction held 7 bases outside the gene matches. The CDR3 contains 14 residues. This CDR3 reads CASSPQAGGYEQYF. The DNA for the CDR3 is TGTGCCAGCAGCCCGCAGGCAGGGGGCTACGAGCAGTACTTC.

The gene calls are TRBV4-2 and TRBJ2-6, with 9 nucleotides matching TRBD1. There are 19 residues in the CDR3. Germline assignment: CDR1 LGHNA and CDR2 YNFKEQ. The ends lost 0 bases at V and 0 bases at J; junction bases unmatched: 6. The CDR3 here is CASSQDTQGANSGANVLTF. In nucleotides, the CDR3 is TGTGCCAGCAGCCAAGATACACAGGGGGCTAACTCTGGGGCCAACGTCCTGACTTTC.